This entry is about one T cell receptor (beta chain). Antigen specificity is unknown. The entry originates in a study of identical twins. Study observations and caveats: Clonotypes of the beta chain that were abundant in cord blood carried fewer insertions (memory repertoires showed none). Compared with unrelated sharing, twin-shared out-of-frame alpha sequences had more low-probability sequences.

Unique molecular identifiers were present on cDNA, and template switching added a universal primer site. TCRdb called the 5' RACE reads again in MiXCR, with one record for every CDR3 protein. The data hold 1.5 million to 2 million distinct CDR3 sequences, with about 32% observed a single time. CDR1 and CDR2 (germline): DFQATT, SNEGSKA (reference sequence). V trimming: 5 bases; J trimming: 2 bases; junction bases outside the gene matches: 8. The length of the CDR3 is 14 residues. The sequence was collected from a newborn girl in good health. Sequenced sample: cord blood. The rearrangement uses TRBV20-1 and TRBJ1-2, with 7 positions matching TRBD1. CDR3 sequence: CSAGDRDRNYGYTF. CDR3 in DNA: TGCAGTGCTGGCGACAGGGATAGGAACTATGGCTACACCTTC.